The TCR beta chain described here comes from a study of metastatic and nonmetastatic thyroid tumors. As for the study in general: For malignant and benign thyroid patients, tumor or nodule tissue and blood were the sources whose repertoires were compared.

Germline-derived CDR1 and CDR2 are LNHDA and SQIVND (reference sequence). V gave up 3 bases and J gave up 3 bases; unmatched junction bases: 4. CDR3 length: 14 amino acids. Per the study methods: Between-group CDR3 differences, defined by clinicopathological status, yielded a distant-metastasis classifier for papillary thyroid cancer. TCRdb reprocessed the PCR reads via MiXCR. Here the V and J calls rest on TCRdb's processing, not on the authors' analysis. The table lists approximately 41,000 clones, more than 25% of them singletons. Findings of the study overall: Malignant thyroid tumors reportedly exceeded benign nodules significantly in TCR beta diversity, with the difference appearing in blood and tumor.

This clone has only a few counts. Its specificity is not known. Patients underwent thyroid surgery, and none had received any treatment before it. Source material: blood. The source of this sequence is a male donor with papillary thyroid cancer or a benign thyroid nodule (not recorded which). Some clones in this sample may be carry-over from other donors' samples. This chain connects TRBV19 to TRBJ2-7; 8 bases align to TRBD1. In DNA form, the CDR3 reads TGTGCCAGTAGTATTCCAGGGGGCTTCTACGAGCAGTACTTC. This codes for CASSIPGGFYEQYF.